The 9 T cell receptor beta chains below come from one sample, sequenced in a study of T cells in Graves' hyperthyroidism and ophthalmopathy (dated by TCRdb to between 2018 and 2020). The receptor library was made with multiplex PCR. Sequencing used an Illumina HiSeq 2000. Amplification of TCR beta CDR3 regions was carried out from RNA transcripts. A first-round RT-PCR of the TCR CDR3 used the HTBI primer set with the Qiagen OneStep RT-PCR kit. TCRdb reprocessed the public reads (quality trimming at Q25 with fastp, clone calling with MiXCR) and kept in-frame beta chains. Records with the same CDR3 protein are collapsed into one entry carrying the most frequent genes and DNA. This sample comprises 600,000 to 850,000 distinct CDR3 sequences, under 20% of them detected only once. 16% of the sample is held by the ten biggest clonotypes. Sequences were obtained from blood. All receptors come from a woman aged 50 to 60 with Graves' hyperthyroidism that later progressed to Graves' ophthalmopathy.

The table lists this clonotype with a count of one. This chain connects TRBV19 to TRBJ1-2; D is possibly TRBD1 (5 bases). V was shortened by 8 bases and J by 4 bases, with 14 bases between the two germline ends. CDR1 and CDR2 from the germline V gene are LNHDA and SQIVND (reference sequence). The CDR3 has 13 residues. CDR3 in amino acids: CASSMTVGYGYTF. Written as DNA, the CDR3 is TGTGCCAGTTCGATGACAGTCGGCTATGGCTACACCTTC. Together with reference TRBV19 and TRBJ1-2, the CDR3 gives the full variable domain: DGGITQSPKYLFRKEGQNVTLSCEQNLNHDAMYWYRQDPGQGLRLIYYSQIVNDFQKGDIAEGYSVSREKKESFPLTVTSAQKNPTAFYLCASSMTVGYGYTFGSGTRLTVV.

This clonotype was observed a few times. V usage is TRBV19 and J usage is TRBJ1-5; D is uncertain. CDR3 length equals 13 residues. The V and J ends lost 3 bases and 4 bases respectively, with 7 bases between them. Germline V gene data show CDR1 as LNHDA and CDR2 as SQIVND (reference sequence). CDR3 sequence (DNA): TGTGCCAGTAGTATTAACGAAAATCAGCCCCAGCATTTT. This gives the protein CASSINENQPQHF.

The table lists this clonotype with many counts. CDR3 sequence reads: CASSLPLDNEQFF. CDR3 nucleotides: TGTGCCAGCAGCCTACCATTGGACAATGAGCAGTTCTTC. The chain couples TRBV3-1 to TRBJ2-1, with D unresolved. Trimming stripped 4 bases from V and 5 bases from J, with 9 bases between. Germline CDR1 reads LGHDT; CDR2 reads YNNKEL (reference sequence). This CDR3 is built from 13 residues.

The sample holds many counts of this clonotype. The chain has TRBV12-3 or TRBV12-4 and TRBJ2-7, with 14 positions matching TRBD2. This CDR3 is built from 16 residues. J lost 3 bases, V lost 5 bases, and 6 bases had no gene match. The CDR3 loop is CASSLTSGGASYEQYF. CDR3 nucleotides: TGTGCCAGCAGTCTGACTAGCGGGGGGGCTAGCTACGAGCAGTACTTC.

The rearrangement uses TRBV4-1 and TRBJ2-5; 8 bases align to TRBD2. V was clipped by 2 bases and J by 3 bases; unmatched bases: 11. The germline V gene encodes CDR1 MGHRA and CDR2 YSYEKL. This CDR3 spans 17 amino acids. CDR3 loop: CASSQYRGGTTEETQYF. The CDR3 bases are TGCGCCAGCAGCCAATATCGGGGGGGCACGACCGAAGAGACCCAGTACTTC.

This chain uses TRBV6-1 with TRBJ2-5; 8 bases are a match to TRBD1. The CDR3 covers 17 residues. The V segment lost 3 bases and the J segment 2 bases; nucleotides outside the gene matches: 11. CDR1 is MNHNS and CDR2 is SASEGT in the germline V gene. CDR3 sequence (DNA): TGTGCCAGCAGTGAGTACACAGGGGGTCTTGGGCAAGAGACCCAGTACTTC. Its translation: CASSEYTGGLGQETQYF.

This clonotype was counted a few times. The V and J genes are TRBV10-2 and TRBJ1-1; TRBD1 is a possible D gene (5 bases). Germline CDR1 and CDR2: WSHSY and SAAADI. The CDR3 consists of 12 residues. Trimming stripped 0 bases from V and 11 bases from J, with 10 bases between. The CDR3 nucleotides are TGCGCCAGCAGTGAGTCAGGGGTCTCGGCTTTCTTT. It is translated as CASSESGVSAFF.

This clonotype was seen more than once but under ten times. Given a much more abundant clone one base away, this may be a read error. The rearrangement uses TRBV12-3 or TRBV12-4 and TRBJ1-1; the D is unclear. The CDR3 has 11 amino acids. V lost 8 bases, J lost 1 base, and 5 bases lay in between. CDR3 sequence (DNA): TGTGCCAGCGTCAGGAACACTGAAGCTTTCTTT. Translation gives CASVRNTEAFF.

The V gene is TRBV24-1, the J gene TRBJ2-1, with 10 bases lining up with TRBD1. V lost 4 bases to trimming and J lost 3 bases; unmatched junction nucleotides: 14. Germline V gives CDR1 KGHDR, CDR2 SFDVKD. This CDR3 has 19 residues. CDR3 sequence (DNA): TGTGCCACCAGTGACCCCAAATCGACAGGGGGCCAGGTCTACAATGAGCAGTTCTTC. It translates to CATSDPKSTGGQVYNEQFF.